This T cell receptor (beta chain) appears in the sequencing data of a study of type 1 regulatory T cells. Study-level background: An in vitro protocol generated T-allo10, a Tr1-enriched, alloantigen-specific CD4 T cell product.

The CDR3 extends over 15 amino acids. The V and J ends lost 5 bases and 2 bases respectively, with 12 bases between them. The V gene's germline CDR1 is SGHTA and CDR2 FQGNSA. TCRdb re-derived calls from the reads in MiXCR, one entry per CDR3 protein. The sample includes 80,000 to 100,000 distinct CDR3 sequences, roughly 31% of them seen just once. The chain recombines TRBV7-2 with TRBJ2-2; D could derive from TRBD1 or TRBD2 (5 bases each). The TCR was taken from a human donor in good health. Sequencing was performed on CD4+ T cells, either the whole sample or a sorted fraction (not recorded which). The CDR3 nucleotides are TGTGCCAGCAGCCGGGACCCCCCCAACACCGGGGAGCTGTTTTTT. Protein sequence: CASSRDPPNTGELFF.